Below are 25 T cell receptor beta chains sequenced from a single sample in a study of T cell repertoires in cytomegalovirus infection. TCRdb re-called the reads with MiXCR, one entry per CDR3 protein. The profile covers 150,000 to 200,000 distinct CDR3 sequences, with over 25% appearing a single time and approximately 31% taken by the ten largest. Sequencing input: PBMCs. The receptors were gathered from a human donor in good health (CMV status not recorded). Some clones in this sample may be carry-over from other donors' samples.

The CDR3 loop is CASSLAAGNEQYF. CDR3 nucleotides: TGTGCCAGCAGCTTAGCGGCCGGGAACGAGCAGTACTTC. The rearrangement joins TRBV7-8 to TRBJ2-7; a weak D match, TRBD2 (5 bases). The V gene's germline CDR1 is SGHVS and CDR2 FQNEAQ. The germline V and J ends were trimmed by 0 bases and 5 bases, with 8 bases remaining between them. This CDR3 contains 13 residues.

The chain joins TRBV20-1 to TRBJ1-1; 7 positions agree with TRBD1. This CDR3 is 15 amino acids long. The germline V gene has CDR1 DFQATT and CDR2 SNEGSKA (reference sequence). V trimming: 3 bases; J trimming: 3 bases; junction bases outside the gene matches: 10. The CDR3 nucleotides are TGCAGTGCTAGTGGAGCAGGGGGTTTGGACACTGAAGCTTTCTTT. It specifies CSASGAGGLDTEAFF.

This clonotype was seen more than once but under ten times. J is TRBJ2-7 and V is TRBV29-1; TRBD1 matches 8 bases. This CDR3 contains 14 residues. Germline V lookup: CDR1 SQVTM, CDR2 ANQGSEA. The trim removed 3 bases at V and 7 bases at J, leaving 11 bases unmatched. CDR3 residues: CSVDGPGQGGEQYF. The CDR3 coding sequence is TGCAGCGTTGATGGTCCTGGACAGGGTGGGGAGCAGTACTTC.

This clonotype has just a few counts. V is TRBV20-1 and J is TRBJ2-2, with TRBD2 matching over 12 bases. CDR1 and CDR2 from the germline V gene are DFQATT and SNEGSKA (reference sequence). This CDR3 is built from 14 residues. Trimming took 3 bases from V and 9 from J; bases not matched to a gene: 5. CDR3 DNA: TGCAGTGCTAGGGCTAGCGGGGGGGCCCGGGAGCTGTTTTTT. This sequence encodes CSARASGGARELFF.

CDR3 in DNA: TGTGCCAGCAGCCAAGAGGACTATGGCTACACCTTC. It specifies CASSQEDYGYTF. This chain uses TRBV14 with TRBJ1-2; D gene uncertain. CDR3 size: 12 residues. The germline V gene encodes CDR1 SGHDN and CDR2 FVKESK. Trimming pared 0 bases from V and 3 bases from J, leaving 2 bases between.

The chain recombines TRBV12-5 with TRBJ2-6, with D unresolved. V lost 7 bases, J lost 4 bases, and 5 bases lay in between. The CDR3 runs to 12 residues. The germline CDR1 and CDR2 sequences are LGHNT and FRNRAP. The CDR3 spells CASVPGANVLTF. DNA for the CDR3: TGTGCTAGTGTACCCGGGGCCAACGTCCTGACTTTC.

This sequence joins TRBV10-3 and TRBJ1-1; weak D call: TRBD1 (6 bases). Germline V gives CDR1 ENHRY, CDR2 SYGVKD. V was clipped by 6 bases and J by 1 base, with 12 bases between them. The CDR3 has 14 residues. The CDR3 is CAIRGEGQNTEAFF. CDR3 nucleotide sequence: TGTGCCATCAGGGGGGAGGGACAGAACACTGAAGCTTTCTTT.

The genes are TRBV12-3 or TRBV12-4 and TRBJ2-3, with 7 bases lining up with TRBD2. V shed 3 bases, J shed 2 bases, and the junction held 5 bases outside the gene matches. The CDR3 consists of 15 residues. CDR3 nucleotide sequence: TGTGCCAGCAGTTTTAGGGAGGGTTACACAGATACGCAGTATTTT. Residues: CASSFREGYTDTQYF.

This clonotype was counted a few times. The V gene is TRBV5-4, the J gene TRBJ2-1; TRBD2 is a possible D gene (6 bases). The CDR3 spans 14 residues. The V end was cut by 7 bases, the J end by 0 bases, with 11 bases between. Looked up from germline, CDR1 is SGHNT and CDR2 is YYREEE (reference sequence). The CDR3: CASPRESSYNEQFF. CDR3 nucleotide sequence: TGTGCCAGCCCTCGGGAGAGCTCCTACAATGAGCAGTTCTTC.

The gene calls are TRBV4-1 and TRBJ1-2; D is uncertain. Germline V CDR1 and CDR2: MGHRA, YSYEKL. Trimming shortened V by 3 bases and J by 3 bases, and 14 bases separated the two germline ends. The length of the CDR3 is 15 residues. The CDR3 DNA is TGCGCCAGCAGCCAGTGGGTCCGCAGACACTATGGCTACACCTTC. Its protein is CASSQWVRRHYGYTF.

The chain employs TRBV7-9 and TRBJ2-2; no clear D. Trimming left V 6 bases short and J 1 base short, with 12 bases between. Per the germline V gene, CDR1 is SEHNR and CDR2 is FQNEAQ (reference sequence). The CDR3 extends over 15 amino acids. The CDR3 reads CASSMVVQNTGELFF. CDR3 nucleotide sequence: TGTGCCAGCAGTATGGTGGTGCAGAACACCGGGGAGCTGTTTTTT.

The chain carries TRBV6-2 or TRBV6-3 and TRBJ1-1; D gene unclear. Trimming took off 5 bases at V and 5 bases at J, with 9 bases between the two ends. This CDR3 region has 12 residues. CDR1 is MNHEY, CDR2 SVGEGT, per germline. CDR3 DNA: TGTGCCAGCAGTATATATGGAACTGAAGCTTTCTTT. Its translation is CASSIYGTEAFF.

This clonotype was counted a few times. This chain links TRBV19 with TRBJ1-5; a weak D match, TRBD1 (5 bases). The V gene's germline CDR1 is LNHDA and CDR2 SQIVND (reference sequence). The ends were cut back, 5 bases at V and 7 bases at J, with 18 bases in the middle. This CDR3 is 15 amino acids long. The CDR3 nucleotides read TGTGCCAGTAGTGAAAGAGGGGCCGCAGGGCAGCCCCAGCATTTT. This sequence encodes CASSERGAAGQPQHF.

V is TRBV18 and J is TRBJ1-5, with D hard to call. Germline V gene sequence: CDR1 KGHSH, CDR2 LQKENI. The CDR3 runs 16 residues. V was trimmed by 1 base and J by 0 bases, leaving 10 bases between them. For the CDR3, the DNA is TGTGCCAGCTCACCACTGGACGATCATAGCAATCAGCCCCAGCATTTT. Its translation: CASSPLDDHSNQPQHF.

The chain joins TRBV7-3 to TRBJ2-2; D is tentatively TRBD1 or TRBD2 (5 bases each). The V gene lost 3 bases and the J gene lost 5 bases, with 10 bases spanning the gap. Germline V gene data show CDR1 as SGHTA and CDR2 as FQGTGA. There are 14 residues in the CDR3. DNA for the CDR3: TGTGCCAGCAGCTTGGGACCGTTGACCGGGGAGCTGTTTTTT. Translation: CASSLGPLTGELFF.

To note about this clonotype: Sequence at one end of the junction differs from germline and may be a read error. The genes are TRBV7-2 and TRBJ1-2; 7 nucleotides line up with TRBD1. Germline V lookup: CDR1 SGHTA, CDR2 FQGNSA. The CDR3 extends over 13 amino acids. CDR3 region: CASSPDGQAGYIF. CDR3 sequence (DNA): TGTGCCAGCAGCCCGGATGGACAGGCTGGCTACATCTTC.

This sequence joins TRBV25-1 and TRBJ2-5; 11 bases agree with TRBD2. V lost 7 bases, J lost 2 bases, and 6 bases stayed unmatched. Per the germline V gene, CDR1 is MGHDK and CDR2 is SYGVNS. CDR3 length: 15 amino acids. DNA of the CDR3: TGTGCCAGCAAGGAACTAGCGGGGGATCAAGAGACCCAGTACTTC. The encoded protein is CASKELAGDQETQYF.

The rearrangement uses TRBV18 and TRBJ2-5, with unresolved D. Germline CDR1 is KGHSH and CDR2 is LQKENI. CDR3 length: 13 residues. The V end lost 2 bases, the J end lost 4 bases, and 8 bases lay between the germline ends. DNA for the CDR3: TGTGCCAGCTCACCAGGGTTGGGAGAGACCCAGTACTTC. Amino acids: CASSPGLGETQYF.

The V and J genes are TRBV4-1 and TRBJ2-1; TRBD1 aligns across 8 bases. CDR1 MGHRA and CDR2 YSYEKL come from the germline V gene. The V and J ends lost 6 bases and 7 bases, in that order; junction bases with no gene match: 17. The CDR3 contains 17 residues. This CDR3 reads CASSPSLIQGDENEQFF. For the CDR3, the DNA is TGCGCCAGCAGTCCTTCTTTAATACAGGGGGATGAGAATGAGCAGTTCTTC.

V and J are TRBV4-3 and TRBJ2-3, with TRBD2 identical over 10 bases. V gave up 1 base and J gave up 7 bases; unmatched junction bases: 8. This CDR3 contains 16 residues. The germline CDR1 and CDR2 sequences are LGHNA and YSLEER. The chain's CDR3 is CASSQGRTSGANTQYF. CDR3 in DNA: TGCGCCAGCAGCCAAGGACGGACTAGCGGAGCCAATACGCAGTATTTT.

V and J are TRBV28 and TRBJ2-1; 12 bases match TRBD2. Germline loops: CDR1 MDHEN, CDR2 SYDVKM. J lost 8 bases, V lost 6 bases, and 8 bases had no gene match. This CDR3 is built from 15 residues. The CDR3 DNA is TGTGCCAGCAGCTTCCTAGCGGGGGGGCCCCATGAGCAGTTCTTC. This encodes CASSFLAGGPHEQFF.

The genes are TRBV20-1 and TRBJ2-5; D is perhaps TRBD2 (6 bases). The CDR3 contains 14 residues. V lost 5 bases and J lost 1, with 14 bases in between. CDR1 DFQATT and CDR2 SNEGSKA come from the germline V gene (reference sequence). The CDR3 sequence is CSAPTSRFQETQYF. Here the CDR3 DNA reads TGCAGTGCTCCAACTAGCCGCTTCCAAGAGACCCAGTACTTC.

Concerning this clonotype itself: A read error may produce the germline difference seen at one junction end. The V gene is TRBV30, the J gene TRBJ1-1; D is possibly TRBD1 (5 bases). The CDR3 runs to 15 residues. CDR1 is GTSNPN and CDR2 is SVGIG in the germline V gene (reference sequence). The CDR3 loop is CAWIYDRGMNTEAFF. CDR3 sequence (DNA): TGTGCCTGGATATACGATCGGGGCATGAACACTGAAGCTTTCTTC.

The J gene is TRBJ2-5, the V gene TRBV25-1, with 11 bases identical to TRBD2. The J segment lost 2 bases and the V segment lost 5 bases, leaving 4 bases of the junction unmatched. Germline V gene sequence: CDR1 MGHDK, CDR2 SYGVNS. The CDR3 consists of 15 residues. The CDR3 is CASSRLAGLQETQYF. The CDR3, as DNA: TGTGCCAGCAGTAGACTAGCGGGGCTTCAAGAGACCCAGTACTTC.

CDR3 loop: CASSSQQGESGELFF. The DNA of the CDR3 is TGTGCCAGCAGCTCCCAACAGGGGGAGTCCGGGGAGCTGTTTTTT. The chain employs TRBV5-4 and TRBJ2-2, with 8 bases identical to TRBD1. The CDR3 sequence is 15 residues long. Germline CDR1 and CDR2: SGHNT and YYREEE (reference sequence). With 3 bases clipped from V and 6 bases from J, the junction kept 7 bases outside the gene matches.